One and the same sample provided the 13 T cell receptor beta chains below, sequenced in a study of blood T cell repertoires in COVID-19. Only in-frame clones appear in the TCRdb table, and some are missing; sequencing was by immunoSEQ multiplex PCR. The top ten clones hold just under 3% of a sample with about 340,000 clones, approximately 82% of them seen once. What was sequenced was peripheral blood. These receptors were taken from a man aged 25-45 years with active or convalescent COVID-19.

The chain uses TRBV5-1 and TRBJ2-7; 8 bases are a match to TRBD1. The CDR3 is 14 residues long. CDR1 is SGHRS and CDR2 is YFSETQ in the germline V gene. Unmatched junction bases numbered 5, after V lost 4 bases and J lost 2 bases. This chain's CDR3 is CASSAGQATYEQYF. CDR3 DNA sequence: TGCGCCAGCAGCGCGGGACAGGCAACCTACGAGCAGTACTTC.

The V gene is TRBV7-2, the J gene TRBJ1-6; D gene ambiguous. The CDR3 contains 16 residues. Per the germline V gene, CDR1 is SGHTA and CDR2 is FQGNSA. Trimming took 1 base from V and 9 from J, leaving 16 bases between them. The CDR3 loop is CASSLGPRRATSPLHF. DNA for the CDR3: TGTGCCAGCAGCTTAGGCCCGCGGAGGGCCACTTCACCCCTCCACTTT.

The chain employs TRBV5-6 and TRBJ2-1; maybe TRBD2 (6 bases). The ends were cut back, 0 bases at V and 1 base at J, with 14 bases in the middle. Germline V lookup: CDR1 SGHDT, CDR2 YYEEEE. CDR3 length equals 17 residues. CDR3 sequence reads: CASSLEWDLPSYNEQFF. CDR3 sequence (DNA): TGTGCCAGCAGCTTGGAATGGGACTTGCCTTCCTACAATGAGCAGTTCTTC.

This chain uses TRBV9 with TRBJ2-5; no definite D call. V was trimmed by 4 bases and J by 4 bases, leaving 17 bases between them. The CDR3 spans 15 residues. Germline CDR1 reads SGDLS; CDR2 reads YYNGEE. CDR3: CASSMMARSLETQYF. The CDR3 nucleotides read TGTGCCAGCAGCATGATGGCTAGATCGTTAGAGACCCAGTACTTC.

The chain employs TRBV4-3 and TRBJ2-7; 15 bases are a match to TRBD2. Germline trimming cut 0 bases from V and 1 base from J; bases unmatched to any gene: 4. The CDR3 spans 18 residues. The V gene's germline CDR1 is LGHNA and CDR2 YSLEER. CDR3 protein: CASSQEGLAGGGSYEQYF. Here the CDR3 DNA reads TGCGCCAGCAGCCAAGAGGGACTAGCGGGGGGTGGATCCTACGAGCAGTACTTC.

This clone is a singleton in its sample. The chain recombines TRBV4-1 with TRBJ2-1, with TRBD1 matching 7 bases. The V gene end was trimmed by 1 base and the J gene end by 1 base; junction bases not matched to a gene: 10. CDR1 is MGHRA and CDR2 is YSYEKL in the germline V gene. The length of the CDR3 is 18 residues. CDR3 sequence: CASSQVIPQGSSYNEQFF. CDR3 coding DNA: TGCGCCAGCAGCCAAGTGATCCCACAGGGGTCTTCCTACAATGAGCAGTTCTTC.

The chain recombines TRBV4-1 with TRBJ1-5; 7 bases fit TRBD1. This CDR3 has 17 amino acids. The ends lost 0 bases at V and 0 bases at J; junction bases unmatched: 5. Germline V lookup: CDR1 MGHRA, CDR2 YSYEKL. In DNA, the CDR3 is TGCGCCAGCAGCCAAGAGCCAGGGGGATATAGCAATCAGCCCCAGCATTTT. It translates to CASSQEPGGYSNQPQHF.

J is TRBJ1-2 and V is TRBV7-9, with no clear D. Per germline, CDR1 SEHNR and CDR2 FQNEAQ (reference sequence). Trimming stripped 5 bases from V and 5 bases from J, with 9 bases between. The CDR3 runs to 12 residues. CDR3 coding DNA: TGTGCCAGCAGCGCGCTACCTTATGGCTACACCTTC. Translating it yields CASSALPYGYTF.

This clone was seen only a few times. The V and J genes are TRBV23-1 and TRBJ2-7; D unresolved. TRBV23-1 is recorded as an ORF, its role being uncertain. This CDR3 has 17 residues. Trimming took off 8 bases at V and 1 base at J, with 24 bases between the two ends. CDR3 DNA sequence: TGCGCCAGCTCCTTGGGCAGGTTCCCCCCTAAGTCCTACGAGCAGTACTTC. Its translation: CASSLGRFPPKSYEQYF.

The chain carries TRBV30 and TRBJ1-1; possibly TRBD1 for D (6 bases). This CDR3 has 14 residues. Germline values: CDR1 GTSNPN, CDR2 SVGIG (reference sequence). The V and J ends lost 4 bases and 0 bases respectively, with 12 bases between them. This CDR3 is CAWTPGHLNTEAFF. DNA for the CDR3: TGTGCCTGGACTCCGGGACACCTGAACACTGAAGCTTTCTTT.

The chain has TRBV4-1 and TRBJ1-5; 7 bases are a match to TRBD1. The V segment lost 1 base and the J segment 4 bases; nucleotides outside the gene matches: 4. The germline CDR1 and CDR2 sequences are MGHRA and YSYEKL. The CDR3 is 15 amino acids. In DNA form, the CDR3 reads TGCGCCAGCAGCCAAGGACAGGGTAGAAATCAGCCCCAGCATTTT. It encodes CASSQGQGRNQPQHF.

The genes are TRBV4-1 and TRBJ2-1; D unresolved. This CDR3 contains 15 residues. Per the germline V gene, CDR1 is MGHRA and CDR2 is YSYEKL. The V and J ends lost 0 bases and 4 bases respectively, with 10 bases between them. CDR3 nucleotide sequence: TGCGCCAGCAGCCAAGAAGGCGGTGATTACAATGAGCAGTTCTTC. It is translated as CASSQEGGDYNEQFF.

The V call is TRBV28, the J call TRBJ1-2; 8 bases are a match to TRBD1. The CDR3 covers 18 residues. V was pared by 5 bases and J by 2 bases, with 16 bases of the junction left unmatched. Germline loops: CDR1 MDHEN, CDR2 SYDVKM. The CDR3 DNA reads TGTGCCAGCAGTCCTACCAGGGGGCGCGGGTCTTGGAACTATGGCTACACCTTC. Translated, it gives CASSPTRGRGSWNYGYTF.